A single sample gave rise to the 9 T cell receptor beta chains below, sequenced in a study of blood T cell repertoires in COVID-19. The assay was immunoSEQ multiplex PCR, and TCRdb's table has in-frame clones only and misses some. The sample shows 330,000 or so clones, about nine tenths of them seen only once. Sequencing input: PBMCs or T cells enriched from blood (not recorded which). All receptors come from a woman aged 25 to 45 who had been exposed to COVID-19.

This chain joins TRBV12-3 or TRBV12-4 and TRBJ1-1; D not certain. Trimming took off 6 bases at V and 6 bases at J, with 8 bases between the two ends. The CDR3 covers 11 residues. The CDR3 loop reads CASSPRAEAFF. The DNA of the CDR3 is TGTGCCAGCAGCCCCCGGGCTGAAGCTTTCTTT.

V gene TRBV28 combines with J gene TRBJ2-7; TRBD1 aligns across 9 bases. In germline, CDR1 is MDHEN, CDR2 SYDVKM. V was clipped by 2 bases and J by 2 bases; unmatched bases: 4. The CDR3 has 15 amino acids. CDR3 protein: CASSLVGQGTYEQYF. In DNA form, the CDR3 reads TGTGCCAGCAGTTTAGTGGGACAGGGAACCTACGAGCAGTACTTC. The full variable domain, with the rest looked up from reference TRBV28 and TRBJ2-7, is DVKVTQSSRYLVKRTGEKVFLECVQDMDHENMFWYRQDPGLGLRLIYFSYDVKMKEKGDIPEGYSVSREKKERFSLILESASTNQTSMYLCASSLVGQGTYEQYFGPGTRLTVT.

This chain joins TRBV18 and TRBJ1-1; the D is unclear. CDR1 is KGHSH and CDR2 is LQKENI in the germline V gene. The CDR3 runs 13 residues. V lost 0 bases to trimming and J lost 7 bases, with 9 bases between them. The CDR3 protein is CASSPPQEGEAFF. CDR3 DNA sequence: TGTGCCAGCTCACCACCGCAGGAGGGTGAAGCTTTCTTT.

This chain links TRBV28 with TRBJ1-6, with D unresolved. The CDR3 has 11 amino acids. CDR1 is MDHEN, CDR2 SYDVKM, per germline. The germline V and J ends were trimmed by 8 bases and 7 bases, with 6 bases remaining between them. The CDR3 region is CASGNNSPLHF. CDR3 nucleotide sequence: TGTGCCAGCGGCAACAATTCACCCCTCCACTTT. Using reference TRBV28 and TRBJ1-6 for the parts outside the CDR3, the full variable domain is DVKVTQSSRYLVKRTGEKVFLECVQDMDHENMFWYRQDPGLGLRLIYFSYDVKMKEKGDIPEGYSVSREKKERFSLILESASTNQTSMYLCASGNNSPLHFGNGTRLTVT.

The chain combines TRBV7-9 with TRBJ2-4, with 10 bases identical to TRBD1. The CDR3 runs to 17 residues. J was trimmed by 2 bases and V by 5 bases; bases with no gene match: 9. CDR1 and CDR2 (germline): SEHNR, FQNEAQ (reference sequence). Here the CDR3 DNA reads TGTGCCAGCAGCCCTATGACAGGGGGCCTGTCCAAAAACATTCAGTACTTC. Amino acid sequence: CASSPMTGGLSKNIQYF. The full variable domain, with the rest looked up from reference TRBV7-9 and TRBJ2-4, is DTGVSQNPRHKITKRGQNVTFRCDPISEHNRLYWYRQTLGQGPEFLTYFQNEAQLEKSRLLSDRFSAERPKGSFSTLEIQRTEQGDSAMYLCASSPMTGGLSKNIQYFGAGTRLSVL.

The rearrangement joins TRBV7-3 to TRBJ2-3; the D is unclear. Looked up from germline, CDR1 is SGHTA and CDR2 is FQGTGA. Trimming left V 6 bases short and J 0 bases short, with 7 bases between. The CDR3 consists of 13 residues. CDR3 bases: TGTGCCAGCAGGCACAGTAGCACAGATACGCAGTATTTT. Its protein product is CASRHSSTDTQYF. Using reference TRBV7-3 and TRBJ2-3 for the parts outside the CDR3, the full variable domain is GAGVSQTPSNKVTEKGKYVELRCDPISGHTALYWYRQSLGQGPEFLIYFQGTGAADDSGLPNDRFFAVRPEGSVSTLKIQRTERGDSAVYLCASRHSSTDTQYFGPGTRLTVL.

The chain recombines TRBV28 with TRBJ2-6, with TRBD1 identical over 8 bases. The length of the CDR3 is 16 residues. In germline, CDR1 is MDHEN, CDR2 SYDVKM. V shed 8 bases and J 0 bases; nucleotides not matched to a gene: 6. CDR3 coding DNA: TGTGCCAGCGGTGGGACAGGCAACTCTGGGGCCAACGTCCTGACTTTC. Protein product: CASGGTGNSGANVLTF. Based on the CDR3 plus reference TRBV28 and TRBJ2-6, the full variable domain is DVKVTQSSRYLVKRTGEKVFLECVQDMDHENMFWYRQDPGLGLRLIYFSYDVKMKEKGDIPEGYSVSREKKERFSLILESASTNQTSMYLCASGGTGNSGANVLTFGAGSRLTVL.

The V and J genes are TRBV10-3 and TRBJ1-3; a possible D gene is TRBD1 (5 bases). The CDR3 contains 17 residues. Trimming left V 6 bases short and J 0 bases short, with 18 bases between. The germline V gene encodes CDR1 ENHRY and CDR2 SYGVKD. CDR3 protein: CAIRDAGGRHSGNTIYF. The DNA of the CDR3 is TGTGCCATCAGGGATGCGGGGGGAAGACACTCTGGAAACACCATATATTTT.

This clone turned up a few times. The chain links TRBV21-1 to TRBJ1-1; whether TRBD1, the table's D call, matches the DNA was not checked. TRBV21-1 is shown as a pseudogene. The CDR3 has 20 residues. CDR3: CASSKAPGQRFLIRTTEAFF. CDR3 coding DNA: TGTGCCAGCAGCAAGGCGCCGGGACAGCGCTTTCTTATCCGGACCACTGAAGCTTTCTTT.